Listed below are T cell receptor beta chains from one sample, sequenced in a study of blood T cell repertoires in COVID-19. Only in-frame clones appear in the TCRdb table, and some are missing; sequencing was by immunoSEQ multiplex PCR. Of approximately 170,000 clones listed, 70% to 80% are singletons. Sequenced material: peripheral blood. These receptors all come from a woman aged 45 to 65 with acute or convalescent COVID-19. Both conserved end residues are part of each CDR3. Each record gives: D gene, clone size, V gene, J gene, CDR3 DNA, CDR3 protein. D genes are given only for firm matches. Rows give clone size only sometimes, using once, few, many, or a class for an expanded clone.

>-|-|TRBV3-1/TRBV3-2|TRBJ1-1
TGTGCCAGCAGCCCCGGGGGATACACTGAAGCTTTCTTT
CASSPGGYTEAFF
>TRBD1|-|TRBV2|TRBJ1-2
TGTGCCAGCAATTCGGGACAGGGCTATGGCTACACCTTC
CASNSGQGYGYTF
>-|once|TRBV19|TRBJ1-2
TGTGCCAGTAGTCTACAGGGAGAAGGCTACACCTTC
CASSLQGEGYTF
>TRBD2|-|TRBV7-9|TRBJ2-3
TGTGCCAGCAGCCATACTAGCGTGGCAGATACGCAGTATTTT
CASSHTSVADTQYF
>-|once|TRBV15|TRBJ1-2
TGTGCCACCAGCAGGGGAGAACCGGGGGCTAACTATGGCTACACCTTC
CATSRGEPGANYGYTF
>TRBD1|-|TRBV7-9|TRBJ1-1
TGTGCCAGCAGCTTCGCCGGGACAGGGGGCACTGAAGCTTTCTTT
CASSFAGTGGTEAFF
>TRBD2|-|TRBV7-6|TRBJ2-3
TGTGCCAGCAGCGTCGGGACTAGCGGGAGAGGAAGGACAGATACGCAGTATTTT
CASSVGTSGRGRTDTQYF
>TRBD1|once|TRBV2|TRBJ1-6
TGTGCCAGCAGAGGACAGGCTAGCTCCTATAATTCACCCCTCCACTTT
CASRGQASSYNSPLHF
>TRBD1|once|TRBV28|TRBJ2-1
TGTGCCAGCAGTTTGGTCGGGACAGAACATAGCTCCTACAATGAGCAGTTCTTC
CASSLVGTEHSSYNEQFF
>TRBD1|-|TRBV4-1|TRBJ1-1
TGCGCCAGCAGTCCCATGGGACAGGGGGCCGCGATGAACACTGAAGCTTTCTTT
CASSPMGQGAAMNTEAFF
>TRBD1|-|TRBV11-2|TRBJ2-7
TGTGCCAGCAGGGGACAGGGTTACGAGCAGTACTTC
CASRGQGYEQYF
>TRBD2|-|TRBV2|TRBJ2-7
TGTGCCAGCAGTGGGGGACTAGCGGGGGACGAGCAGTACTTC
CASSGGLAGDEQYF
>-|-|TRBV7-2|TRBJ2-3
TGTGCCAGCAGGCAGTACGCCCGCACAGATACGCAGTATTTT
CASRQYARTDTQYF
>TRBD1|-|TRBV5-1|TRBJ2-7
TGCGCCAGCAGCTTGGGGACAGGGTCTCGCCCCCACTACGAGCAGTACTTC
CASSLGTGSRPHYEQYF
>TRBD1|-|TRBV11-2|TRBJ1-6
TGTGCCAGCAGCGACCGGGACAGGCTCTATTCACCCCTCCACTTT
CASSDRDRLYSPLHF
>TRBD1|-|TRBV6-5|TRBJ2-7
TGTGCCAGCAGGAGGACAGGGCGCAACGAGCAGTACTTC
CASRRTGRNEQYF
>TRBD1|-|TRBV18|TRBJ1-2
TGTGCCAGCTCACCCGGGGACAGCCGCTATGGCTACACCTTC
CASSPGDSRYGYTF
>TRBD1|-|TRBV24-1|TRBJ2-3
TGTGCCACCAGTGAAGGTGACAGGGGCTGGGCAGATACGCAGTATTTT
CATSEGDRGWADTQYF
>TRBD1|few|TRBV5-4|TRBJ1-2
TGTGCCAGCAGCCCGACAGGGAACGGCTACACCTTC
CASSPTGNGYTF
>-|-|TRBV3-1/TRBV3-2|TRBJ2-1
TGTGCCAGCAGCCAAGGCCCGACTTCTAATGAGCAGTTCTTC
CASSQGPTSNEQFF
>TRBD1|-|TRBV10-2|TRBJ1-4
TGCGCCAGCAGTGTTGGGACAGATGCCAGTGAAAAACTGTTTTTT
CASSVGTDASEKLFF
>-|few|TRBV6-5|TRBJ2-7
TGTGCCAGCAGCATGGACAGCTACGAGCAGTACTTC
CASSMDSYEQYF
>TRBD2|-|TRBV30|TRBJ2-1
TGTGCCTGGAAAGGACTAGCGGGAGGGCCGACCTACAATGAGCAGTTCTTC
CAWKGLAGGPTYNEQFF
>-|-|TRBV5-1|TRBJ2-2
TGCGCCAGCAGCTTGGGGGCGCAAAACACCGGGGAGCTGTTTTTT
CASSLGAQNTGELFF
>-|-|TRBV7-9|TRBJ1-1
TGTGCCAGCAACCCGACAGGTTGGGGGACTGAAGCTTTCTTT
CASNPTGWGTEAFF
>-|-|TRBV4-1|TRBJ1-1
TGCGCCAGCAGCCAAGGAGGTGCAGGGTGGGTTGAAGCTTTCTTT
CASSQGGAGWVEAFF
>-|-|TRBV30|TRBJ1-5
TGTGCCTGGAGTGACCAACTCAGGTATCAGCCCCAGCATTTT
CAWSDQLRYQPQHF
>TRBD1|once|TRBV6-1|TRBJ1-6
TGTGCCAGCAGTGATATTGACAGGGGAAATTCACCCCTCCACTTT
CASSDIDRGNSPLHF